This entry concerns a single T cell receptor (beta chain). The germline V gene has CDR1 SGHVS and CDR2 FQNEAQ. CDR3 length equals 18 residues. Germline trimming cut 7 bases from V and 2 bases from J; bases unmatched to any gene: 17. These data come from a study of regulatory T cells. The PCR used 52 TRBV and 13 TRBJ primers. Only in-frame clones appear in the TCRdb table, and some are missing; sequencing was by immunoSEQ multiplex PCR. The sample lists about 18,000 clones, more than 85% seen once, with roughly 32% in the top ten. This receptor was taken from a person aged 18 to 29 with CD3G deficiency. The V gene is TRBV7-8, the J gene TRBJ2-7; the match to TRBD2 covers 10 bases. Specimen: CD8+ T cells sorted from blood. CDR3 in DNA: TGTGCCAGCATGCTTAGCGGTCTCAAAGCGGGGGGGACCTACGAGCAGTACTTC. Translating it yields CASMLSGLKAGGTYEQYF.